The source of this T cell receptor beta chain is a study of early T cells in non-severe SARS-CoV-2 infection (dated by TCRdb to the early 2020s). At the level of the whole study: Bulk RNA from unsorted whole blood was used for TCR sequencing, so alpha and beta chains could not be paired.

Library preparation was by 5' RACE. TCRdb records NextSeq 500 as the sequencer. The TCR library protocol attached unique molecular identifiers to individual cDNA molecules to correct for sequencing error and PCR bias. Sequencing covered both TCR alpha and beta chains, and within each sample the abundances of alpha and beta sequences were tightly co-correlated. Per the source publication's procedure: Decombinator V4 was used to annotate TCR sequences for V gene, J gene and CDR3. Expanded TCRs were defined as changing significantly between any two time points under a Poisson model with p below 0.0001. TCR abundances were normalised to the total number of TCRs sequenced per sample and were expressed as counts per million. MAIT TCRs were defined by TRAV1-2 paired with TRAJ12, TRAJ20 or TRAJ33, and iNKT TCRs by TRAV10 paired with TRAJ18. VDJdb, accessed on 1 November 2021, was searched for TCRs annotated for CMV, EBV and SARS-CoV-2, and TCRs annotated for more than one antigen were excluded. The public reads were run again by TCRdb, first through fastp at Q25 and then through MiXCR, and only productive beta chains were kept. Under each unique CDR3 protein, matching rows form one entry showing the most common genes and DNA. What appears here as the V and J calls and clone size reflects TCRdb's work, not the paper's. The sample table contains about 46,000 distinct CDR3 sequences; only one count was recorded for over 5% of them. Around 5% of the sample belongs to the ten largest clones.

Set within a cohort of healthcare workers in London, UK, this nested case-control study involved weekly PCR testing of nasopharyngeal swabs along with blood sampling. Healthcare workers were recruited during the week of the UK lockdown, between 23 and 31 March 2020, and followed weekly for up to roughly 15 weeks. V drops 0 bases and J drops 13 bases, leaving 18 bases in between. Per the germline V gene, SQVTM is the CDR1 and ANQGSEA is the CDR2. CDR3 length: 13 amino acids, cysteine to phenylalanine. Solely the CDR3 DNA is kept, with 39 bases framed from the first base. About this clonotype: Its antigen remains undetermined. Per-base qualities were not stored, and no clone one base away is much larger.

Study-wide findings and limitations: VDJdb matching was skewed toward anti-spike CD8 responses and likely underestimated virus-specific expansions, missing private and CD4 specificities.

The chain is assembled from TRBV29-1 and TRBJ1-2; the D region possibly corresponds to TRBD1 (6 bases align). This specimen was whole blood, taken at baseline. This TCR was recovered from an adult who was a healthcare worker with PCR-confirmed SARS-CoV-2 infection or an uninfected control (not recorded which). The CDR3: CSVEDRGQEPPTF. The DNA sequence follows: TGCAGCGTTGAAGATCGGGGGCAAGAACCCCCCACCTTC.